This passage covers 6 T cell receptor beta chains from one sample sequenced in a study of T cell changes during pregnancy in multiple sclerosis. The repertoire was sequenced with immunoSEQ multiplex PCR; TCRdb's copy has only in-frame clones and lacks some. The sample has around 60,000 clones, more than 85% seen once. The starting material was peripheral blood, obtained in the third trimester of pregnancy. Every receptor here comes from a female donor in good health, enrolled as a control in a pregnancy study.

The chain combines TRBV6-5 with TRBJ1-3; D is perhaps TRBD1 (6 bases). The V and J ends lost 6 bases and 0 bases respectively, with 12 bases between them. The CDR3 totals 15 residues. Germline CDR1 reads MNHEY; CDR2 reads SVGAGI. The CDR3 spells CASSRGQSSGNTIYF. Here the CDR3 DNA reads TGTGCCAGCAGCCGAGGACAGAGCTCTGGAAACACCATATATTTT.

The CDR3 sequence is CASRDRGYEQYF. The CDR3, as DNA: TGTGCCAGTAGGGACAGGGGTTACGAGCAGTACTTC. The V gene is TRBV19, the J gene TRBJ2-7, with 9 positions matching TRBD1. Losses at the gene ends were 6 bases for V and 4 bases for J; bases not matched to a gene: 1. The germline V gene encodes CDR1 LNHDA and CDR2 SQIVND (reference sequence). The CDR3 is made up of 12 amino acids.

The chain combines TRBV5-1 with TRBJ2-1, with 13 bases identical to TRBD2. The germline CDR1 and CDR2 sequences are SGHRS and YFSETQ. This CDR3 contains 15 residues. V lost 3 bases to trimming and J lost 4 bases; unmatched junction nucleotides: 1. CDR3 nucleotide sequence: TGCGCCAGCAGCTGGGGACTAGCGGGGTACAATGAGCAGTTCTTC. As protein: CASSWGLAGYNEQFF. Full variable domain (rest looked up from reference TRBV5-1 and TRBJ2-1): KAGVTQTPRYLIKTRGQQVTLSCSPISGHRSVSWYQQTPGQGLQFLFEYFSETQRNKGNFPGRFSGRQFSNSRSEMNVSTLELGDSALYLCASSWGLAGYNEQFFGPGTRLTVL.

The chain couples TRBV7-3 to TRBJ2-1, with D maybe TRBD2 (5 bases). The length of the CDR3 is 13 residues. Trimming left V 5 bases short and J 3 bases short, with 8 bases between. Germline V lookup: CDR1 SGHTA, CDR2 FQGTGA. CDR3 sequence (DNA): TGTGCCAGCAGCAGCGACTACTACAATGAGCAGTTCTTC. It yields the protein CASSSDYYNEQFF.

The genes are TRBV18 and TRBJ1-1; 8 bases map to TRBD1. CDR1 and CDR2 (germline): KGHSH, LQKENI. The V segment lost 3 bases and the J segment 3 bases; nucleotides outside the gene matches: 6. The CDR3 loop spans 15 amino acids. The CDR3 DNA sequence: TGTGCCAGCTCACCCTCGACAGGGGCCCACACTGAAGCTTTCTTT. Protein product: CASSPSTGAHTEAFF.

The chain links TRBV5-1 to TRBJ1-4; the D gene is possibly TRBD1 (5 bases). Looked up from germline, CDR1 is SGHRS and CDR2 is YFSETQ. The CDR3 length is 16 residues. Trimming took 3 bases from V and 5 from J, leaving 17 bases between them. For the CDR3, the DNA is TGCGCCAGCAGCTCCTACGGGGGACTGGGGAATGAAAAACTGTTTTTT. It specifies CASSSYGGLGNEKLFF.